A selection of T cell receptor beta chains follows, all from one sample in a study of shared clonotypes between healthy human individuals. Assay used: immunoSEQ multiplex PCR; TCRdb lists only in-frame clones, some missing. This table has 800,000 or so clones, about 96% appearing once. Source material: naive CD8+ T cells sorted from blood. Every receptor here comes from a man aged 25 to 45 in good health. CDR3s include the opening cysteine and the closing phenylalanine or tryptophan.

v_gene	CDR3aa
TRBV7-6	CASSPIGRGHSYEQYF
TRBV5-1	CASSLGAGGNNEQFF
TRBV11-2	CASSLGGGTTDTQYF
TRBV5-4	CASSLGLAAYNEQFF
TRBV5-1	CASSLEGYEQYF
TRBV5-1	CASMELAGTTDTQYF
TRBV11-2	CASSGLNEQYF
TRBV5-1	CASSLGQGGYEQYF
TRBV27	CASSSQDRASWKLFF
TRBV27	CASSLTSGTGGYEQYF
TRBV4-1	CASSPEPATMTGNTIYF
TRBV5-4	CASSSPETSGRPHEQYF
TRBV6-5	CASSYSVGQTYEQYF
TRBV13	CASSLGQGSQPQHF
TRBV28	CASSRPGLAVNNEQFF
TRBV2	CASGGAGLGNTIYF
TRBV27	CASSSWETHSQETQYF
TRBV7-6	CASSLDNTGELFF
TRBV2	CASSGTIRIDEQFF
TRBV7-9	CASSFPSREGRGTNTEAFF
TRBV10-3	CAISEGAMDYEQYF
TRBV4-1	CASSQDYQGGADTQYF
TRBV9	CASSVGGTGELFF
TRBV4-1	CASSHIPGLGSYEQYF
TRBV9	CASSVSLAGPGGADTQYF
TRBV19	CASSISTQVDLLDTQYF
TRBV7-9	CASSLASGDLGYGYTF
TRBV9	CASSAAWGKDTIYF
TRBV27	CASISGTSAHNEQFF
TRBV28	CASSKDRVDGYTF
TRBV7-9	CASSFSTGMMEKLFF
TRBV5-1	CASSVTAGDVTYEQYF
TRBV14	CASSQEPGGMTEAFF
TRBV7-9	CASSPTRTEQYF
TRBV7-2	CASSFSRGDYEQYF
TRBV11-2	CASSHMSNTQYF
TRBV14	CASSQEAHYTEAFF
TRBV7-9	CASSFGSYEQYF
TRBV6-5	CASSTPGQGNTEAFF
TRBV12-1	CASSPDQGRGNEQFF
TRBV7-9	CASTRADSYEQYF
TRBV27	CASSFIAGAGGPYEQYF
TRBV11-2	CASSPLAGGTYEQYF
TRBV29-1	CSVYFTGSEKLFF
TRBV7-6	CASSLEGPYEQYF
TRBV6-5	CASSLGQSNTEAFF
TRBV2	CALRTSGNEQFF
TRBV30	CAWSVGVNTEAFF
TRBV5-1	CASSLVPAGPSYEQYF
TRBV27	CASSLRILGLAGVYEQYF
TRBV29-1	CSVAGTSNTGELFF